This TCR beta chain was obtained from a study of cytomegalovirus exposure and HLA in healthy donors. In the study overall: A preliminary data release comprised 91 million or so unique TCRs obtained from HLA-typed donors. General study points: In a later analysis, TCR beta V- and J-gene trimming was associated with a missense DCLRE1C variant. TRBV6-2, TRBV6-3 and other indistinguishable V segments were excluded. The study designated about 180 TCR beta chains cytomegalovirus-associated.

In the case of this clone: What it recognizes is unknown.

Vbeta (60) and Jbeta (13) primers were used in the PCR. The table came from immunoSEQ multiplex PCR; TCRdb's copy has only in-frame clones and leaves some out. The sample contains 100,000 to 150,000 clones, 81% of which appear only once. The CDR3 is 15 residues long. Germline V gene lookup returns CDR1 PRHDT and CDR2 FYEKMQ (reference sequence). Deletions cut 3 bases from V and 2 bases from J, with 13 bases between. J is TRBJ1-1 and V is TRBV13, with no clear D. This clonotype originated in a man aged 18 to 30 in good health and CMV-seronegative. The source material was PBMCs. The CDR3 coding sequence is TGTGCCAGCAGCTTTCTCGACAACGTAAACACTGAAGCTTTCTTT. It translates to CASSFLDNVNTEAFF.